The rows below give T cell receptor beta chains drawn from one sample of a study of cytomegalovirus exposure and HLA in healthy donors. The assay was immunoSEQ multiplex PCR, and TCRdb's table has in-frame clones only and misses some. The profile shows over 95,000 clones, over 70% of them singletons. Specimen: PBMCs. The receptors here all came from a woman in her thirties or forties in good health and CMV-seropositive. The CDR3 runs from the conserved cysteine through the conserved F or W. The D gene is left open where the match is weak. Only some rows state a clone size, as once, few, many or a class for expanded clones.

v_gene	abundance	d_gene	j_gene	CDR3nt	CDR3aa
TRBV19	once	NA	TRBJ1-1	TGTGCCAGTAGTATCTATTTCGAGGGATTCACTGAAGCTTTCTTT	CASSIYFEGFTEAFF
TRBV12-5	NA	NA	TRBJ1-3	TGTGCTAGTGGAGGACAATCCTCTGGAAACACCATATATTTT	CASGGQSSGNTIYF
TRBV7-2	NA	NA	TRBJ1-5	TGTGCCAGCAGCTTAGCCCCGGTGCAGGGTCAGCCCCAGCATTTT	CASSLAPVQGQPQHF
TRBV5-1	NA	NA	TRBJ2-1	TGCGCCAGCAGCGCGACTGACTACAATGAGCAGTTCTTC	CASSATDYNEQFF
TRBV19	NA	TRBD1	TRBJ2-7	TGTGCCAGTAGTATATTAGACAGGGACGAGCAGTACTTC	CASSILDRDEQYF
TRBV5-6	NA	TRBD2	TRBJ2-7	TGTGCCAGCAGCTGGCCTAGCGGAATGGGTGAGAACGAGCAGTACTTC	CASSWPSGMGENEQYF
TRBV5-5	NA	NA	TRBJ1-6	TGTGCCAGCAGCCCTACGACGGCGGACTATAATTCACCCCTCCACTTT	CASSPTTADYNSPLHF
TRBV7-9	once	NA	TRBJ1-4	TGTGCCAGCAGCAGCTTCCCCAGGGCAACTAATGAAAAACTGTTTTTT	CASSSFPRATNEKLFF
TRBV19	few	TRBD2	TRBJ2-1	TGTGCCAGTAGTCCTCGGATTAGCGGGAGCTCTAAGGCCTACAATGAGCAGTTCTTC	CASSPRISGSSKAYNEQFF
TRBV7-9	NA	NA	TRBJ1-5	TGTGCCTCCCCCCCACCGAGACAAAATAGCAATCAGCCCCAGCATTTT	CASPPPRQNSNQPQHF
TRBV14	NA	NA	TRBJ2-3	TGTGCCAGCAGCCACCAGGGCGTCTCCCCTACGAGTACAGATACGCAGTATTTT	CASSHQGVSPTSTDTQYF
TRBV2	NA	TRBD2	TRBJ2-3	TGTGCCAGCAGTCGTAGCGGGGGCACAGATACGCAGTATTTT	CASSRSGGTDTQYF
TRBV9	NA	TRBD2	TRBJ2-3	TGTGCCAGCAGCGTAGCAGGCGGGAGTGCAGATACGCAGTATTTT	CASSVAGGSADTQYF
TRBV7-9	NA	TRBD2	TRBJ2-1	TGTGCCAGCAGCGAAGGGGACTATTACAATGAGCAGTTCTTC	CASSEGDYYNEQFF
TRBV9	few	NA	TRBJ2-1	TGTGCCAGCAGCGTAGACGGGGGAAACTACAATGAGCAGTTCTTC	CASSVDGGNYNEQFF
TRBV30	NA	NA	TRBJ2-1	TGTGCCTGGAGTGGCTCTCCAGCGGATGAGCAGTTCTTC	CAWSGSPADEQFF
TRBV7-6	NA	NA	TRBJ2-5	TGTGCCAGCAGCTTGTGGCAGGAGACCCAGTACTTC	CASSLWQETQYF
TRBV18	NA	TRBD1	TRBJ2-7	TGTGCCAGCTCACCACGGGGGACAGGCCCGTACGAGCAGTACTTC	CASSPRGTGPYEQYF
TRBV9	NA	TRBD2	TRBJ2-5	TGTGCCAGCAGCGGTAGTTCCGGACTAGCAGGGCGAGAGACCCAGTACTTC	CASSGSSGLAGRETQYF
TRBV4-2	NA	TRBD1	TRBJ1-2	TGTGCCAGCAGCCTCCGGACAGGGGTAGATGGCTACACCTTC	CASSLRTGVDGYTF
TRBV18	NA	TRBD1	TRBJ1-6	TGTGCCAGCTCACAAAGAAACAGGGGAGGTGATAATTCACCCCTCCACTTT	CASSQRNRGGDNSPLHF
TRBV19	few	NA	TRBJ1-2	TGTGCCAGCCTAGTCGGGGGGCCCGCTAACTATGGCTACACCTTC	CASLVGGPANYGYTF
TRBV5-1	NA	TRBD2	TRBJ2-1	TGCGCCAGCAGCTTGACCAGGACTAGCGGGATCGATGAGCAGTTCTTC	CASSLTRTSGIDEQFF
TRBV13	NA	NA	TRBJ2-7	TGTGCCAGCAGCTCGGGATTCTCCTACGAGCAGTACTTC	CASSSGFSYEQYF
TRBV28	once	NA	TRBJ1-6	TGTGCCAGCAGTTTCCCCCGAGGTTCACCCCTCCACTTT	CASSFPRGSPLHF
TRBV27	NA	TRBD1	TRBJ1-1	TGTGCCAGCAGTAAGGCAGGGGGTTCCACTGAAGCTTTCTTT	CASSKAGGSTEAFF
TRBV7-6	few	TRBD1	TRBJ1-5	TGTGCCAGCAGCTTAGATCCAGGGGGCTTAAGCAATCAGCCCCAGCATTTT	CASSLDPGGLSNQPQHF
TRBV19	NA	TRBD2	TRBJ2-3	TGTGCCAGTACCTCCCTGGTGGCTAGCGGGGGGCCTAGCACAGATACGCAGTATTTT	CASTSLVASGGPSTDTQYF
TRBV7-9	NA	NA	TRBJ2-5	TGTGCCAGCAGCGACCGACACAGGGTCGAGGAGACCCAGTACTTC	CASSDRHRVEETQYF
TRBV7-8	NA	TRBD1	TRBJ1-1	TGTGCCAGCAGCTTAACCACAGGGGGGGACACTGAAGCTTTCTTT	CASSLTTGGDTEAFF
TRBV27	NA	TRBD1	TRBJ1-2	TGTGCCAGCAGTTTAGAGACAGGGGGCTATGTGGGATATGGCTACACCTTC	CASSLETGGYVGYGYTF
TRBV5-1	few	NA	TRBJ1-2	TGCGCCAGCAGCTTGGACAGGCGCTCGGGCTACACCTTC	CASSLDRRSGYTF
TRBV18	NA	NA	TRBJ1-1	TGTGCCAGCTCATCCGAGGAGAGCACTGAAGCTTTCTTT	CASSSEESTEAFF
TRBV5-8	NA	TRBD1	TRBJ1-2	TGTGCCAGCAGCTGGGACAGGGGCTATGGCTACACCTTC	CASSWDRGYGYTF
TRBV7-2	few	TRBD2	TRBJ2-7	TGTGCCAGCAGCTGGGCTAGCGGGGGGGCCTCCTACGAGCAGTACTTC	CASSWASGGASYEQYF
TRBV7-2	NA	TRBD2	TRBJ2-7	TGTGCCAGCAGCTTCGGCTATAGCGGGAGTTCCTACGAGCAGTACTTC	CASSFGYSGSSYEQYF
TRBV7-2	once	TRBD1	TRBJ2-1	TGTGCCAGCAGCATCGACAGGGGCTCCTACAATGAGCAGTTCTTC	CASSIDRGSYNEQFF
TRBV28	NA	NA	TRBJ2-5	TGTGCCACGGCAGGGTGGGAGACCCAGTACTTC	CATAGWETQYF
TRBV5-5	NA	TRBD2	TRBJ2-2	TGTGCCAGCAGCTTCCTAGCGGGGGGGAACACCGGGGAGCTGTTTTTT	CASSFLAGGNTGELFF
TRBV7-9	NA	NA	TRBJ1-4	TGTGCCAGCAGCTTAACGTCGTGGGCAGGGGAATACCTGTTTTTT	CASSLTSWAGEYLFF
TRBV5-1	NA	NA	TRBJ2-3	TGCGCCAGCAGCTTGGCCTATGGGGGAGGCTCAAATACGCAGTATTTT	CASSLAYGGGSNTQYF
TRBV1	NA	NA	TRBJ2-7	TGCACCAGCAGCCAAGAAGCGGCTAGGACGCGGCTAGCGGGGGATTCCTACGAGCAGTACTTC	CTSSQEAARTRLAGDSYEQYF
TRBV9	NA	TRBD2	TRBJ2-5	TGTGCCAGCAGCGCGGGACTAGCGGGGGGCCTGGAGACCCAGTACTTC	CASSAGLAGGLETQYF
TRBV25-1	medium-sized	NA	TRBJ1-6	TGTGCCAGCAGGAAGTCAGGAGGGTCCTATAATTCACCCCTCCACTTT	CASRKSGGSYNSPLHF
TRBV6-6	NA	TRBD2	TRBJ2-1	TGTGCCAGCAGGGGACTAGCGGACAATGAGCAGTTCTTC	CASRGLADNEQFF
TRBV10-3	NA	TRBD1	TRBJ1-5	TGTGCCATCACCACAGGGGGGGATCAGCCCCAGCATTTT	CAITTGGDQPQHF
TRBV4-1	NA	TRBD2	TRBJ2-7	TGCGCCAGCAGCCAGGTTAGCGGGAGCTCCTACGAGCAGTACTTC	CASSQVSGSSYEQYF
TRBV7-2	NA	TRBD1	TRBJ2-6	TGTGCCAGCAGCTTAGTGGGGACAGGGTCACTTGGGGCCAACGTCCTGACTTTC	CASSLVGTGSLGANVLTF
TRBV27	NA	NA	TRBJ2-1	TGTGCCAGCAGACCAAACGGTCAGGGGATGTTCTACAATGGGCAGTTCTTC	CASRPNGQGMFYNGQFF
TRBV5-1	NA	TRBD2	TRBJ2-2	TGCGCCAGCAGCTTTGGACTAGCGGGAGGTGCCGGGGAGCTGTTTTTT	CASSFGLAGGAGELFF
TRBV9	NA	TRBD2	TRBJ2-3	TGTGCCAGCAGCGTAAAAAGCGGGGACACAGATACGCAGTATTTT	CASSVKSGDTDTQYF
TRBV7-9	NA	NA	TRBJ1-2	TGTTCCAGCAGCTTAGCGGGAGGTGGGTCCTTGGACTATGGCTACACCTTC	CSSSLAGGGSLDYGYTF
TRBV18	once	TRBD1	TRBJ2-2	TGTGCCAGCTCACCACTTGGGACAGGGGTATCTCCCGGGGAGCTGTTTTTT	CASSPLGTGVSPGELFF
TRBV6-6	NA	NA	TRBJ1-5	TGTGCCAGCAGTTACTCGCCAGACTATAGCAATCAGCCCCAGCATTTT	CASSYSPDYSNQPQHF